Below, one T cell receptor (beta chain) is given with its context. It lacks a known antigen. No base quality information exists; no much larger clone differs at one position. V was cut back by 1 base and J by 1 base, leaving a gap of 14 bases between them. Sequences DFQATT (CDR1) and SNEGSKA (CDR2) are obtained from the germline V gene (reference sequence). From the cysteine up to the phenylalanine, the CDR3 has a length of 17 residues. Only the CDR3 DNA is retained, 51 bases long and in frame from the first base. Sequencing was carried out with an Illumina HiSeq 2500. TCR beta libraries were prepared by quantitative 5'-RACE with molecular barcodes. In the authors' own workflow: To identify disease-linked TCR variants, a new computational method was used, one built on a probabilistic model of VDJ rearrangement. The public reads were quality trimmed at Q25 with fastp and then assembled into clones with MiXCR by TCRdb, keeping productive beta chains. Every CDR3 protein is listed once, alongside the most common genes and DNA of its rows. TCRdb assigned the V and J calls; the authors' analysis was not used. The sample profile shows 200,000 to 300,000 distinct CDR3 sequences; roughly a tenth of them were found once. Roughly 2.5% of the sample rests with the top ten.

This sample stems from a study of CD8 T cells in ankylosing spondylitis (dated by TCRdb to 2015 to 2018). About the investigation overall: To find TCR variants linked to disease, the study profiled T cell receptor beta repertoires in ankylosing spondylitis patients and healthy donors. The full study cohort comprised around 25 ankylosing spondylitis patients and over a hundred healthy donors. Peripheral blood was sampled, and synovial fluid was also collected from ankylosing spondylitis patients.

Findings and caveats that apply to the study as a whole: The disease-linked clones were reported to be significantly enriched in matched synovial fluid samples from ankylosing spondylitis patients. Blood from ankylosing spondylitis patients appeared to be characterized by a TCR beta motif made up of under ten highly homologous amino acid variants. Some of the motif variants had been reported before in the synovial fluid and blood of reactive arthritis patients, a finding that suggests common disease-initiation mechanisms. A CD8+ phenotype was shown by the disease-linked clones, which were found at relatively low frequencies in peripheral blood.

This receptor was obtained from a male donor with ankylosing spondylitis or in good health (not recorded which). Sequencing used blood, either unsorted or a sorted T cell fraction (not recorded which). The rearranged chain carries TRBV20-1 and TRBJ2-6, with the D gene not confidently named. The nucleotides read TGCAGTGCTAGAGCGGCCGCCCTTGCTTCTGGGGCCAACGTCCTGACTTTC. Translated, this is CSARAAALASGANVLTF.